These T cell receptor beta chains were read from a single sample in a study of cytomegalovirus exposure and HLA in healthy donors. Profiling relied on immunoSEQ multiplex PCR, and the TCRdb table lists in-frame clones only, not all of them. The sample has approximately 100,000 clones, 86% seen once. What was sequenced was PBMCs. All receptors come from a man between 25 and 39 years old in good health and CMV-seropositive. The conserved cysteine and the conserved F or W are not part of the CDR3 here.

j_call v_call cdr3_aa
TRBJ1-2 TRBV6-1 ASSQDRGPGYGYT
- TRBV10-2 ASSPTETYEQY
TRBJ1-4 TRBV7-9 ASSLEDNEKLF
TRBJ1-2 TRBV7-9 ASSPTGLGYT
TRBJ1-2 TRBV28 ASSPPTGTVSYGYT
TRBJ1-3 TRBV29-1 SVGQGISGNTIY
TRBJ2-7 TRBV4-2 ASSQMTGLGAYEQY
TRBJ1-1 TRBV28 ASRRRGQGNTEAF
TRBJ1-5 TRBV7-8 ASSLDFNQPQH
TRBJ1-4 TRBV4-1 ASSTRLDRVGEKLF
TRBJ1-1 TRBV9 ASSVGKGLGSDTEAF
TRBJ2-7 TRBV28 ASSLGTGVFYEQY
TRBJ1-1 TRBV5-5 ASRLQGNTEAF
TRBJ1-6 TRBV6-5 ASSPDRRNSPLH
TRBJ2-5 TRBV5-1 ASSLQGVYQETQY
TRBJ2-7 TRBV19 ASSTTGGAYEQY
TRBJ2-6 TRBV27 ASSLFFGQGAGANVLT
TRBJ1-4 TRBV7-9 ASSLDGGIEKLF
TRBJ1-1 TRBV4-1 ASSLAQGRNTEAF
TRBJ2-2 TRBV5-6 ASSSGLATGELF
TRBJ2-7 TRBV30 AWTQQGAGEQY
TRBJ2-1 TRBV7-9 ASMGLWNEQF
TRBJ1-1 TRBV6-1 ASSQDNVDTEAF
TRBJ2-7 TRBV7-9 ASSLDREGDEQY
TRBJ2-3 TRBV6-4 ASSETGERDTQY
TRBJ2-2 TRBV2 ASSPAWGRSTGELF
TRBJ2-7 TRBV28 ASRTRTPGQGVPQQY
TRBJ2-3 TRBV27 ASSLTSILDTQY
TRBJ2-7 TRBV11-2 ASSFLSRGYYEQY
TRBJ2-1 TRBV14 ASSQRISRGGSYNEQF
TRBJ2-3 TRBV5-1 ASSFALTSGSPDTQY
TRBJ1-1 TRBV15 ATSRELMWRAF
TRBJ2-1 TRBV18 ASSLQGVGYNEQF
TRBJ2-1 TRBV6-1 ASRRGGGSYNEQF
TRBJ2-1 TRBV4-1 ASSPHPESGSSNEQF
TRBJ2-2 TRBV10-1 ASSLRGAGGELF
TRBJ2-7 TRBV27 ASREIIQGEAYEQY
TRBJ2-5 TRBV5-4 ASSPGTEETQY
TRBJ1-2 TRBV7-2 ASSPYVGGAYGYT
TRBJ2-1 TRBV25-1 ASSEYATKKHNEQF
TRBJ2-1 TRBV5-1 ASSLNGGGDEQF
TRBJ2-3 TRBV21-1 ASSKVSFPGTGVTTDTQY
TRBJ2-1 TRBV14 ASSSPGYLYNEQF
TRBJ1-5 TRBV5-5 ASSLNPTGGNNQPQH
TRBJ1-1 TRBV11-3 ASSLEGAGADEAF
TRBJ1-1 TRBV5-1 ASSWGGHTEAF
TRBJ2-5 TRBV5-4 ASSYDSEAQY
TRBJ2-3 TRBV28 ASQWASGGSTDTQY
TRBJ1-1 TRBV10-3 AISGHRGGNTEAF
TRBJ2-7 TRBV4-2 ASSQNPPQREVLGEQY
TRBJ2-1 TRBV10-2 ASSDRAGGRPRNEQF